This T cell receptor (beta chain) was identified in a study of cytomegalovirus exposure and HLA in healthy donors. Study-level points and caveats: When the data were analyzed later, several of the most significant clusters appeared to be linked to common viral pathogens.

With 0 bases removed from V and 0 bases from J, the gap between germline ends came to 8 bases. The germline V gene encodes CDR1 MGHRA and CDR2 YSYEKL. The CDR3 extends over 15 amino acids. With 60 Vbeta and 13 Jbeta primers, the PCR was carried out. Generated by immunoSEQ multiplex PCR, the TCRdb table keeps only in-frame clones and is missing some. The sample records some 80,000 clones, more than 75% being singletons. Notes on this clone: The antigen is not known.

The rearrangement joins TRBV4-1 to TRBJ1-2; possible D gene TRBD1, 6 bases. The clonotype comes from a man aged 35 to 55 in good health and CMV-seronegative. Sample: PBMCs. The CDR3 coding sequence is TGCGCCAGCAGCCAAGAGGGACATCCTAACTATGGCTACACCTTC. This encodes CASSQEGHPNYGYTF.